Included here is one T cell receptor (beta chain) sequence, with context. As yet, its antigen is unknown. An even split of each subset's genomic DNA across several immunoSEQ plates was performed. Per the original data handling: Junction-only immunoSEQ data arrived without quality scores, meaning filtering differed. Repertoires were generated with immunoSEQ multiplex PCR, while TCRdb's copy carries only in-frame clones and drops some. V and J calls and clone size are copied from that table; D and trimming were computed from the DNA. The sample carries 1.5 million to 2.5 million clones, about 95% recorded once. This record belongs to a study of shared clonotypes between healthy human individuals. Overall study context: Used for every donor were three CD4 naive, three CD4 memory, two CD8 naive and one CD8 memory plate.

V lost 7 bases, J lost 4 bases, and 30 bases lay in between. The CDR3 runs 18 residues. Germline values: CDR1 SGHTS, CDR2 YDEGEE. Broader study findings: The rarefaction results pointed to incomplete sorted-subset sequencing despite large depth.

Only CD45RO-negative cells positively selected for CCR7 counted as naive CD8 cells, so terminally differentiated effector memory CD45RA+ cells were excluded. This chain joins TRBV5-8 and TRBJ2-7; D might be TRBD1 (5 bases). Sequencing used naive CD8+ T cells sorted from blood. The clonotype originates from a man younger than 30 in good health. Written as DNA, the CDR3 is TGTGCCAGCCCCCCCCGGCAGGGAAGCCACCGACCACCTTACGAGCAGTACTTC. Its protein is CASPPRQGSHRPPYEQYF. Together with reference TRBV5-8 and TRBJ2-7, the CDR3 gives the full variable domain: EAGVTQSPTHLIKTRGQQATLRCSPISGHTSVYWYQQALGLGLQFLLWYDEGEERNRGNFPPRFSGRQFPNYSSELNVNALELEDSALYLCASPPRQGSHRPPYEQYFGPGTRLTVT.